The TCR beta chain described here comes from a study of blood T cell repertoires in COVID-19. Study-wide context: Sites across the United States, Italy and Spain contributed samples from acute and convalescent COVID-19. Sample material is recorded as cDNA or gDNA derived from T cells, B-cell-depleted T cells, or PBMCs.

The V gene lost 1 base and the J gene lost 1 base, with 19 bases spanning the gap. This CDR3 region has 18 residues. Germline V gene data show CDR1 as MNHEY and CDR2 as SMNVEV (reference sequence). As handled by the study authors: Estimation of nucleated cell counts relied on the amplification of reference gene primers. Clones were sequenced by immunoSEQ multiplex PCR, and TCRdb holds only the in-frame ones, with some missing. V, J and clone size reflect that table, while D and trimming were determined from the DNA. The repertoire consists of 220,000 or so clones, with about 86% occurring once and the leading ten covering 3% to 3.5%.

Sequences were obtained from peripheral blood. The receptor comes from a woman in her twenties or thirties who had recovered from COVID-19. This sequence joins TRBV27 and TRBJ1-1, with a weak D call TRBD1 (6 bases). CDR3 sequence: CASSLLSRWGQSNTEAFF. The CDR3 nucleotides are TGTGCCAGCAGTTTATTGTCGCGGTGGGGGCAGTCGAACACTGAAGCTTTCTTT.